What follows are 28 T cell receptor beta chains derived from one specimen sequenced in a study of cytomegalovirus exposure and HLA in healthy donors. PCR involved 60 Vbeta and 13 Jbeta primers. The assay was immunoSEQ multiplex PCR, and TCRdb's table has in-frame clones only and misses some. The profile shows about 120,000 clones, over 65% of them singletons. Specimen: PBMCs. The receptors derive from a woman between 25 and 40 years old in good health and CMV-seropositive.

V is TRBV7-3 and J is TRBJ2-5; 9 bases agree with TRBD2. CDR3 length equals 15 residues. J gave up 1 base and V 5 bases, and 5 bases lay outside the gene matches. Germline loops: CDR1 SGHTA, CDR2 FQGTGA. The CDR3 protein is CASSRAGGIQETQYF. CDR3 in DNA: TGTGCCAGCAGCAGGGCGGGGGGGATCCAAGAGACCCAGTACTTC. The variable domain in full, with the rest retrieved from reference TRBV7-3 and TRBJ2-5, is GAGVSQTPSNKVTEKGKYVELRCDPISGHTALYWYRQSLGQGPEFLIYFQGTGAADDSGLPNDRFFAVRPEGSVSTLKIQRTERGDSAVYLCASSRAGGIQETQYFGPGTRLLVL.

The genes are TRBV4-1 and TRBJ2-7, with 7 bases aligning to TRBD1. CDR1 MGHRA and CDR2 YSYEKL come from the germline V gene. This CDR3 contains 16 residues. Trimming cost V 4 bases and J 3 bases; bases outside gene matches: 12. The CDR3 DNA sequence: TGCGCCAGCAGCCTTGGTGGGGACAGTGATTTCTACGAGCAGTACTTC. Protein product: CASSLGGDSDFYEQYF.

V is TRBV28 and J is TRBJ2-3, with 9 bases fitting TRBD2. This CDR3 contains 18 residues. J lost 6 bases, V lost 5 bases, and 18 bases had no gene match. CDR1 is MDHEN, CDR2 SYDVKM, per germline. This CDR3 reads CASSALGRGGVGSDTQYF. DNA of the CDR3: TGTGCCAGCAGTGCTTTAGGGCGGGGGGGCGTAGGGTCTGATACGCAGTATTTT.

The V and J genes are TRBV4-3 and TRBJ2-3; 9 nucleotides agree with TRBD2. V lost 0 bases to trimming and J lost 2 bases; unmatched junction nucleotides: 6. The CDR3 totals 17 residues. Germline V lookup: CDR1 LGHNA, CDR2 YSLEER. The CDR3 loop is CASSQDDRLADTDTQYF. The CDR3 region has the DNA TGCGCCAGCAGCCAAGATGACCGACTAGCGGACACAGATACGCAGTATTTT.

This chain links TRBV6-1 with TRBJ1-2; possibly TRBD1 for D (5 bases). Trimming stripped 11 bases from V and 1 base from J, with 11 bases between. The germline gives CDR1 MNHNS, CDR2 SASEGT. The CDR3 consists of 12 residues. CDR3 DNA: TGTGCCGGCAACCAGGGTAACTATGGCTACACCTTC. This sequence encodes CAGNQGNYGYTF.

The V and J genes are TRBV11-2 and TRBJ1-3, with unresolved D. CDR1 and CDR2 (germline): SGHAT, FQNNGV. The V end lost 0 bases, the J end lost 11 bases, and 8 bases lay between the germline ends. The CDR3 is 12 residues long. The CDR3 here is CASSLEAVPIYF. The CDR3 DNA reads as TGTGCCAGCAGCTTAGAGGCAGTCCCCATATATTTT. Full variable domain (missing parts from reference TRBV11-2 and TRBJ1-3): EAGVAQSPRYKIIEKRQSVAFWCNPISGHATLYWYQQILGQGPKLLIQFQNNGVVDDSQLPKDRFSAERLKGVDSTLKIQPAKLEDSAVYLCASSLEAVPIYFGEGSWLTVV.

The chain carries TRBV5-1 and TRBJ1-5; perhaps TRBD1 as D (6 bases). With 0 bases removed from V and 3 bases from J, the gap between germline ends came to 13 bases. The length of the CDR3 is 16 residues. CDR1 and CDR2 from the germline V gene are SGHRS and YFSETQ. The CDR3 nucleotides are TGCGCCAGCAGCTTGGTCCCTCGGGACAACAATCAGCCCCAGCATTTT. Translated, it gives CASSLVPRDNNQPQHF.

The sample holds one count of this clone. DNA for the CDR3: TGTGCCAGCAGCCAGGGGGGACAGCGACACGAGCAGTACTTC. It yields the protein CASSQGGQRHEQYF. The rearrangement joins TRBV11-2 to TRBJ2-7; D may be TRBD1 (7 bases). The germline V gene encodes CDR1 SGHAT and CDR2 FQNNGV. Trimming removed 5 bases from V and 5 bases from J, with 16 bases in between. The CDR3 contains 14 residues.

This clone was detected only once. V is TRBV19 and J is TRBJ2-7, with D perhaps matching TRBD1 (6 bases). The CDR3 sequence is 14 residues long. V lost 1 base and J 1 base, leaving 8 bases between the germline ends. The germline CDR1 and CDR2 sequences are LNHDA and SQIVND (reference sequence). The CDR3, as DNA: TGTGCCAGTAGTATAGGGACAGATTCCTACGAGCAGTACTTC. Amino acid sequence: CASSIGTDSYEQYF.

A note on this clone: One end of the junction is discordant with germline, which a read error may explain. CDR3 in DNA: TGTGCCACCAGCAGAGATCGGGACAGGACAAGAGAGGCCCAGTACTTC. As protein: CATSRDRDRTREAQYF. The chain uses TRBV15 and TRBJ2-5, with 8 nucleotides matching TRBD1. This CDR3 has 16 residues. Germline CDR1 LNHNV, CDR2 YYDKDF (reference sequence). The complete variable domain, with remaining parts taken from reference TRBV15 and TRBJ2-5, reads DAMVIQNPRYQVTQFGKPVTLSCSQTLNHNVMYWYQQKSSQAPKLLFHYYDKDFNNEADTPDNFQSRRPNTSFCFLDIRSPGLGDTAMYLCATSRDRDRTREAQYFGPGTRLLVL.

The chain uses TRBV5-6 and TRBJ2-3; TRBD2 matches 11 bases. The V gene's germline CDR1 is SGHDT and CDR2 YYEEEE. The CDR3 covers 16 residues. V was pared by 3 bases and J by 2 bases, with 5 bases of the junction left unmatched. The CDR3 bases are TGTGCCAGCAGCTGGGGACTAGCGGTTATCACAGATACGCAGTATTTT. This codes for CASSWGLAVITDTQYF.

The chain is built from TRBV4-3 and TRBJ2-5; maybe TRBD2 (5 bases). This CDR3 has 15 residues. V lost 4 bases to trimming and J lost 5 bases, with 17 bases between them. The germline V gene has CDR1 LGHNA and CDR2 YSLEER. The CDR3 sequence: CASSLQAGPWETQYF. In DNA, the CDR3 is TGCGCCAGCAGCCTCCAGGCGGGCCCCTGGGAGACCCAGTACTTC.

The chain joins TRBV28 to TRBJ1-5; the match to TRBD1 covers 7 bases. Germline CDR1 MDHEN, CDR2 SYDVKM. Trimming at V came to 6 bases and at J to 5 bases, leaving 10 bases not matched to a gene. There are 15 residues in the CDR3. Here the CDR3 DNA reads TGTGCCAGCAGACCCGGGACAGTGGGCTATCAGCCCCAGCATTTT. Its translation is CASRPGTVGYQPQHF.

Remarks on this clone: One junction end disagrees with the germline gene, perhaps due to a read error. The rearrangement links TRBV7-9 to TRBJ2-2; weak D call: TRBD1 (5 bases). Germline assignment: CDR1 SEHNR and CDR2 FQNEAQ (reference sequence). The CDR3 is made up of 15 amino acids. The CDR3 bases are TGTTCCAGCAGCCAAGACAGTGCGATTCTCGGGGAGCTGTTTTTT. Translating it yields CSSSQDSAILGELFF.

This clone was counted a single time. The chain is built from TRBV5-1 and TRBJ2-3, with a tentative D call TRBD1 (6 bases). CDR1 and CDR2 from the germline V gene are SGHRS and YFSETQ. The CDR3 runs 15 residues. Trimming left V 0 bases short and J 1 base short, with 9 bases between. The CDR3 sequence: CASSLGQGRTDTQYF. The DNA of the CDR3 is TGCGCCAGCAGCTTGGGGCAGGGGCGCACAGATACGCAGTATTTT.

The chain combines TRBV19 with TRBJ2-1, with TRBD2 matching 7 bases. Germline V gives CDR1 LNHDA, CDR2 SQIVND (reference sequence). The CDR3 has 12 residues. Trimming removed 6 bases from V and 6 bases from J; junction bases left unmatched: 2. The chain's CDR3 is CASSGRRNEQFF. CDR3 sequence (DNA): TGTGCCAGTAGCGGGAGGCGCAATGAGCAGTTCTTC.

J is TRBJ2-2 and V is TRBV11-2; D is perhaps TRBD1 (6 bases). CDR1 SGHAT and CDR2 FQNNGV come from the germline V gene. The CDR3 has 17 residues. Trimming cost V 5 bases and J 1 base, with 17 bases left between them. The CDR3 coding sequence is TGTGCCAGCAGCCAACAAACAGGGATAGGGAACACCGGGGAGCTGTTTTTT. It translates to CASSQQTGIGNTGELFF.

The rearrangement joins TRBV11-2 to TRBJ1-1; 7 positions match TRBD1. The CDR3 spans 14 residues. V dropped 4 bases and J dropped 4; count of bases not matched to a gene: 6. The V gene's germline CDR1 is SGHAT and CDR2 FQNNGV. CDR3 in amino acids: CASSSQSGGTEAFF. The CDR3 region has the DNA TGTGCCAGCAGCTCCCAATCAGGGGGCACTGAAGCTTTCTTT.

This clone was detected only once. The junction departs from germline at one end; a sequencing error may be responsible. The chain carries TRBV7-9 and TRBJ1-4; D is possibly TRBD1 (6 bases). Per germline, CDR1 SEHNR and CDR2 FQNEAQ (reference sequence). The CDR3 is 16 amino acids. This chain's CDR3 is CSSSLGGGTTNEKLFF. The DNA for the CDR3 is TGTTCCAGCAGCCTGGGGGGGGGCACAACTAATGAAAAACTGTTTTTT.

This rearrangement joins TRBV9 to TRBJ2-5, with D perhaps matching TRBD1 (5 bases). Trimming left V 4 bases short and J 3 bases short, with 13 bases between. There are 14 residues in the CDR3. Germline V lookup: CDR1 SGDLS, CDR2 YYNGEE. CDR3 nucleotide sequence: TGTGCCAGCAGCCCCCGGCCAGGGAAAGAGACCCAGTACTTC. This codes for CASSPRPGKETQYF.

The chain combines TRBV7-2 with TRBJ1-2; 8 nucleotides agree with TRBD1. Germline CDR1 SGHTA, CDR2 FQGNSA. This CDR3 is built from 14 residues. V lost 4 bases, J lost 8 bases, and 9 bases stayed unmatched. The CDR3 sequence: CASSSRDRPRGYTF. CDR3 nucleotides: TGTGCCAGCAGCTCTAGGGACAGGCCTAGAGGCTACACCTTC.

This chain uses TRBV2 with TRBJ2-1; the D gene is possibly TRBD1 (6 bases). Germline CDR1 SNHLY, CDR2 FYNNEI. V lost 3 bases and J lost 12, with 24 bases in between. The CDR3 contains 16 residues. CDR3 residues: CASSDPFVRGKVRQFF. The CDR3 bases are TGTGCCAGCAGTGATCCCTTCGTAAGGGGGAAGGTTAGGCAGTTCTTC.

For this clone: Sequence at one end of the junction differs from germline and may be a read error. V is TRBV19 and J is TRBJ2-7; D unresolved. CDR1 and CDR2 (germline): LNHDA, SQIVND (reference sequence). This CDR3 region has 15 residues. CDR3 nucleotides: TGTGCCAGTAGTATAGGTTTCGGCGGTTCCTACGAGCAGTACTTT. This gives the protein CASSIGFGGSYEQYF.

The J gene is TRBJ1-1, the V gene TRBV2; the match to TRBD1 covers 9 bases. There are 14 residues in the CDR3. Per the germline V gene, CDR1 is SNHLY and CDR2 is FYNNEI. Trimming removed 5 bases from V and 4 bases from J; junction bases left unmatched: 5. For the CDR3, the DNA is TGTGCCAGCAGTATAACAGGGGGCGTCACTGAAGCTTTCTTT. Translation gives CASSITGGVTEAFF.

This clone occurred a few times. This chain uses TRBV6-4 with TRBJ2-7; D not resolved. Germline V gives CDR1 MRHNA, CDR2 SNTAGT. This CDR3 region has 11 residues. V lost 8 bases to trimming and J lost 0 bases, with 5 bases between them. This CDR3 reads CASLVSYEQYF. The CDR3 DNA sequence: TGTGCCAGCCTCGTCTCCTACGAGCAGTACTTC.

This chain links TRBV7-2 with TRBJ2-6; weak D call: TRBD1 (6 bases). Deletions cut 5 bases from V and 4 bases from J, with 21 bases between. CDR1 and CDR2 from the germline V gene are SGHTA and FQGNSA. The CDR3 runs to 18 residues. CDR3 sequence reads: CASSPNQGQGFGANVLTF. CDR3 bases: TGTGCCAGCAGCCCAAACCAGGGGCAAGGGTTCGGGGCCAACGTCCTGACTTTC.

This clone has only a few counts. The V gene is TRBV2, the J gene TRBJ2-7, with a possible D match to TRBD2 (5 bases). Germline V gene data show CDR1 as SNHLY and CDR2 as FYNNEI. Trimming cost V 8 bases and J 1 base, with 15 bases left between them. This CDR3 spans 14 amino acids. The CDR3 coding sequence is TGTGCCAGCTCCTGGATACTAGAATCCTACGAGCAGTACTTC. It yields the protein CASSWILESYEQYF.

The chain employs TRBV9 and TRBJ2-3; D unresolved. There are 13 residues in the CDR3. V lost 4 bases and J 3 bases, leaving 9 bases between the germline ends. In germline, CDR1 is SGDLS, CDR2 YYNGEE. The CDR3 DNA reads as TGTGCCAGCAGCCCTCATGCGACAGATACGCAGTATTTT. Amino acids: CASSPHATDTQYF.